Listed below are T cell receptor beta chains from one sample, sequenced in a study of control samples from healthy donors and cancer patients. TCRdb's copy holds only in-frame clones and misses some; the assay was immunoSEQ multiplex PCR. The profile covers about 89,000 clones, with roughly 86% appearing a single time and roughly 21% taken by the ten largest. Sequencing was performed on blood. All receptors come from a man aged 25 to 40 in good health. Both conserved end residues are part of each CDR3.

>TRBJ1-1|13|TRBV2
CASGREVNTEAFF
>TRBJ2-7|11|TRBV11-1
CASSLADEQYF
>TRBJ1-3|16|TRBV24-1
CATSDSTSGGENTIYF
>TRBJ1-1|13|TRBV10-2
CASRLDRNTEAFF
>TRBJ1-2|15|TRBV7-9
CASSLGGLGAGGYTF
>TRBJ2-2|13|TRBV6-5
CATLWGSGGELFF
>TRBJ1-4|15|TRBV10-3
CAISERGQGQEKLFF
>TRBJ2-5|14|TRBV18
CASSFVASQETQYF
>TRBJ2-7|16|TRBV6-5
CASSYSREAVSYEQYF
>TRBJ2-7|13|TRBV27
CASSLSQAGEQYF
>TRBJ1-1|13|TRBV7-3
CASSLAPNTEAFF
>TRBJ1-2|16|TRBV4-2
CASSQASGGTDYGYTF
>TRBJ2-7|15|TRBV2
CASSPGQGAPYEQYF
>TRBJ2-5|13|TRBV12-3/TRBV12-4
CASSARYQETQYF
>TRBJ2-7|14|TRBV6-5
CASSGDSFSYEQYF
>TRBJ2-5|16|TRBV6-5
CASSYSSGKGQETQYF
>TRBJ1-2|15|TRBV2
CASSLRDSLPNGYTF